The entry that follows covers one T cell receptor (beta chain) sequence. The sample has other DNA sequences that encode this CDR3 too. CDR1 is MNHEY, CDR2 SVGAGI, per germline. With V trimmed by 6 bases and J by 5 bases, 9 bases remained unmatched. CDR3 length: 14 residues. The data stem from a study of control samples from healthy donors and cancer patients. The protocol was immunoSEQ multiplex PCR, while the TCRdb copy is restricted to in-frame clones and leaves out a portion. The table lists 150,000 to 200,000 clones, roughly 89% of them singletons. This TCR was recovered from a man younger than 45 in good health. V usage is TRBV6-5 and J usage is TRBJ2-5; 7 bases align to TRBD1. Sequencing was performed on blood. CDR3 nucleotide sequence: TGTGCCAGCAGCCAGAGACAGGGTCTTGAGACCCAGTACTTC. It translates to CASSQRQGLETQYF.